This TCR beta chain is drawn from a study of control samples from healthy donors and cancer patients. The data were produced by immunoSEQ multiplex PCR, yet TCRdb's version contains in-frame clones alone and is incomplete. The sample holds approximately 190,000 clones. V was cut by 0 bases and J by 2 bases, with 13 bases left in between. Germline V gene lookup returns CDR1 SEHNR and CDR2 FQNEAQ (reference sequence). CDR3 length equals 17 residues. The chain couples TRBV7-9 to TRBJ2-2, with D possibly matching TRBD2 (6 bases). The source is a woman aged 30 to 39 in good health. Sequencing was done on a sample of blood. The CDR3 here is CASSLAGGLGNTGELFF. The CDR3 coding sequence is TGTGCCAGCAGCTTAGCGGGGGGACTCGGTAACACCGGGGAGCTGTTTTTT.